What follows describes a single TCR beta chain. The sample comes from a study of tumor-infiltrating lymphocytes in oesophageal squamous cell carcinoma. Via MiXCR, TCRdb re-called the PCR reads, giving one row per CDR3 protein. The data hold over 10,000 distinct CDR3 sequences, with 50% to 55% observed a single time. Sequencing was done on a sample of esophageal tumor tissue. The source is a female donor with esophageal squamous cell carcinoma.

CDR3 in DNA: TGTGCCAGCAGGGATGAAAAACTGTTTTTT. Protein sequence: CASRDEKLFF. The chain has TRBV27 and TRBJ1-4; unclear D gene. The CDR3 totals 10 residues. The ends were cut back, 6 bases at V and 6 bases at J, with 2 bases in the middle. From germline, CDR1 is MNHEY and CDR2 SMNVEV (reference sequence).